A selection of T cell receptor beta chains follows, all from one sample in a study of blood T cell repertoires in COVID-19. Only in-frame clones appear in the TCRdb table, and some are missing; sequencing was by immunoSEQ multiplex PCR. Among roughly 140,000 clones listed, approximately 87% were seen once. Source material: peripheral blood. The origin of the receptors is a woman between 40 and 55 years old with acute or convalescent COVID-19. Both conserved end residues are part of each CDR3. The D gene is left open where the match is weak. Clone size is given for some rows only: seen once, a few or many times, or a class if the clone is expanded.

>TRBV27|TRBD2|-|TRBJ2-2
TGTGCCAGCCGGACTAGCGGGACGAACACCGGGGAGCTGTTTTTT
CASRTSGTNTGELFF
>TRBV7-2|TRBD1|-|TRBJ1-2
TGTGCCAGCAGCTTGGTATGGGACAGGAGAGACTATGGCTACACCTTC
CASSLVWDRRDYGYTF
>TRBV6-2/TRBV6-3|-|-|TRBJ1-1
TGTGCCAGCAGTTACTCGTACGGGGGTGAAGCTTTCTTT
CASSYSYGGEAFF
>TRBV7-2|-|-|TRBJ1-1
TGTGCCAGCAGTAACGTTCCGAGGCCTTTGAACACTGAAGCTTTCTTT
CASSNVPRPLNTEAFF
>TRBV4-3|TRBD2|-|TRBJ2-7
TGCGCCAGCAGCCAAGTAGCGGGAACGGCCGAGCAGTACTTC
CASSQVAGTAEQYF
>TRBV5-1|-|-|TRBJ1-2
TGCGCCAGCAGCCCCGGGGGGGAAGAATACTATGGCTACACCTTC
CASSPGGEEYYGYTF
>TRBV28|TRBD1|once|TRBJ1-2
TGTGCCAGCAGTTTGGTTATGATGGGACAGTCCGATGGCTACACCTTC
CASSLVMMGQSDGYTF
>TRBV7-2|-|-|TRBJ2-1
TGTGCCAGCAGCTCAAGCCGAGACAATGAGCAGTTCTTC
CASSSSRDNEQFF
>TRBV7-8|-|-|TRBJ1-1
TGTGCCAGCAGCTTGGAGGTTCTGAACACTGAAGCTTTCTTT
CASSLEVLNTEAFF
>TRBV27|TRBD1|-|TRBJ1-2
TGTGCCAGCAGTCCGGGGACAGGCGGTTTCTGGGGCTACACCTTC
CASSPGTGGFWGYTF
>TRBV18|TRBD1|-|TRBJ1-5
TGTGCCAGCTCACCGCAGGGGGCCGAACCGCCCCAGCATTTT
CASSPQGAEPPQHF
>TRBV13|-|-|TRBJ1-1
TGTGCCAGCAGCATCCTGGGACACCCTGGAGACACTGAAGCTTTCTTT
CASSILGHPGDTEAFF
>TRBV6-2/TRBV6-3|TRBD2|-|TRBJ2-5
TGTGCCAGCAGTCGTTCTGGACTAGCGGGAGGGTATGGAGAAGAGACCCAGTACTTC
CASSRSGLAGGYGEETQYF
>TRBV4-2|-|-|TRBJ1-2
TGTGCCAGCAGCCAAGTGGGCCTTCAGGGGACCCTTGGCTACACCTTC
CASSQVGLQGTLGYTF
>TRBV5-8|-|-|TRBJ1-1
TGTGCCAGCAGCTTTTGGAGGGACCGAACTTACACTGAAGCTTTCTTT
CASSFWRDRTYTEAFF
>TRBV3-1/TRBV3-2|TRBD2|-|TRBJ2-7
TGTGCCAGCAGCCAAGGCGGGAGTAGGTACGAGCAGTACTTC
CASSQGGSRYEQYF
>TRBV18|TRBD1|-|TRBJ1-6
TGTGCCAGCTCACCACTGGTGACAGGGGCAAGTTCACCCCTCCACTTT
CASSPLVTGASSPLHF